This T cell receptor beta chain was observed in a study of T cells after yellow fever vaccination. This clonotype has a count of ten or more. TCRdb ran MiXCR on the 5' RACE reads and lists one entry per CDR3 protein. This sample has a few hundred thousand distinct CDR3 sequences, with roughly 4% found just once. The CDR3 totals 13 residues. V shed 4 bases and J shed 8 bases, with 9 bases lying between them. Germline loops: CDR1 MGHRA, CDR2 YSYEKL. Sequences were derived from PBMCs, sampled 5 days after the yellow fever booster vaccination. The chain combines TRBV4-1 with TRBJ1-6; D uncertain. The clonotype originates from a young man who received the YFV17D yellow fever vaccine. The CDR3 region is CASSRKWDSPLHF. CDR3 coding DNA: TGCGCCAGCAGCCGCAAGTGGGATTCACCCCTCCACTTT.